This T cell receptor beta chain was sequenced in a study of cytomegalovirus exposure and HLA in healthy donors. At the level of the study: The 120 validation repertoires used the same platform as the roughly 720 first-cohort repertoires (as reported by a later analysis). Study findings and constraints: The study flagged about 160 TCR beta chains as cytomegalovirus-associated.

The V gene's germline CDR1 is SEHNR and CDR2 FQNEAQ (reference sequence). The CDR3 is 16 amino acids. Trimming removed 5 bases from V and 4 bases from J, with 20 bases in between. In regard to this clone: What it recognizes is unknown.

Data came from immunoSEQ multiplex PCR; TCRdb stores just in-frame clones and leaves some out. This table has about 57,000 clones, more than 80% appearing once. The chain combines TRBV7-9 with TRBJ2-5, with D unresolved. The sample taken for sequencing was PBMCs. This clonotype was obtained from a woman aged 18-30 years in good health and CMV-seronegative. The CDR3 loop reads CASSPTKHPTGETQYF. CDR3 nucleotides: TGTGCCAGCAGCCCTACAAAACACCCCACGGGAGAGACCCAGTACTTC.